Each of the 32 T cell receptor beta chains below was sequenced from the same sample in a study of blood T cell repertoires in COVID-19. TCRdb's copy holds only in-frame clones and misses some; the assay was immunoSEQ multiplex PCR. This table holds some 200,000 clones, about 88% found once. The sample taken for sequencing was peripheral blood. All receptors derive from a man between 65 and 79 years old with acute or convalescent COVID-19.

The chain recombines TRBV7-9 with TRBJ2-2, with 7 bases matching TRBD1. Per the germline V gene, CDR1 is SEHNR and CDR2 is FQNEAQ (reference sequence). V lost 3 bases to trimming and J lost 7 bases; unmatched junction nucleotides: 5. The CDR3 has 14 residues. The CDR3 coding sequence is TGTGCCAGCAGCTTGACAGGGATCCACGGGGAGCTGTTTTTT. Its translation: CASSLTGIHGELFF.

The table lists this clone with a few counts. The rearrangement uses TRBV9 and TRBJ1-2; maybe TRBD1 (5 bases). The V gene lost 4 bases and the J gene lost 8 bases, with 12 bases spanning the gap. The CDR3 is 12 amino acids. Germline loops: CDR1 SGDLS, CDR2 YYNGEE. CDR3 DNA: TGTGCCAGCAGCAAAGAGGAGGGGGGCTACACCTTC. This codes for CASSKEEGGYTF.

This chain links TRBV5-1 with TRBJ2-7; D perhaps matches TRBD2 (5 bases). The germline V gene encodes CDR1 SGHRS and CDR2 YFSETQ. This CDR3 is built from 16 residues. Deletions cut 0 bases from V and 3 bases from J, with 16 bases between. CDR3 DNA sequence: TGCGCCAGCAGCTTGGCGGACTTGTCCCTCAGCTACGAGCAGTACTTC. It is translated as CASSLADLSLSYEQYF. Based on the CDR3 plus reference TRBV5-1 and TRBJ2-7, the full variable domain is KAGVTQTPRYLIKTRGQQVTLSCSPISGHRSVSWYQQTPGQGLQFLFEYFSETQRNKGNFPGRFSGRQFSNSRSEMNVSTLELGDSALYLCASSLADLSLSYEQYFGPGTRLTVT.

The J gene is TRBJ2-2, the V gene TRBV7-3; TRBD2 matches at 10 bases. The CDR3 runs 16 residues. The V segment lost 5 bases and the J segment 5 bases; nucleotides outside the gene matches: 8. Germline CDR1 SGHTA, CDR2 FQGTGA. CDR3 nucleotides: TGTGCCAGCAGCATGTCAGCGGGAGGGGTTACCGGGGAGCTGTTTTTT. Encoded protein: CASSMSAGGVTGELFF.

This clone was detected many times. This chain joins TRBV5-4 and TRBJ2-2, with TRBD2 as a possible D gene (6 bases). This CDR3 has 17 amino acids. Between the trimmed V and J ends, which lost 5 bases and 1 base, there was a span of 18 bases. In germline, CDR1 is SGHNT, CDR2 YYREEE (reference sequence). The CDR3 sequence is CASRNKAGSMNTGELFF. CDR3 coding DNA: TGTGCCAGCAGAAATAAGGCGGGAAGCATGAACACCGGGGAGCTGTTTTTT.

V gene TRBV27 combines with J gene TRBJ2-6, with TRBD1 identical over 7 bases. Unmatched junction bases numbered 4, after V lost 2 bases and J lost 0 bases. Germline V lookup: CDR1 MNHEY, CDR2 SMNVEV (reference sequence). CDR3 size: 17 residues. The CDR3 nucleotides read TGTGCCAGCAGTTTACGGGACAGCGTCTCTGGGGCCAACGTCCTGACTTTC. Its protein is CASSLRDSVSGANVLTF.

This chain uses TRBV3-1 (or the pseudogene TRBV3-2) with TRBJ2-1; tentatively, D is TRBD2 (7 bases). This CDR3 is 13 amino acids long. The ends were cut back, 4 bases at V and 8 bases at J, with 12 bases in the middle. Per germline, CDR1 LGHDT and CDR2 YNNKEL (reference sequence). CDR3 coding DNA: TGTGCCAGCAGCCTCAGGGGAGGGGATGAGCAGTTCTTC. Translation gives CASSLRGGDEQFF.

V and J are TRBV7-9 and TRBJ1-1, with D possibly matching TRBD1 (5 bases). The V end was cut by 4 bases, the J end by 5 bases, with 8 bases between. This CDR3 has 12 residues. The V gene's germline CDR1 is SEHNR and CDR2 FQNEAQ (reference sequence). CDR3 coding DNA: TGTGCCAGCAGCTCGGGGGGGACTGAAGCTTTCTTT. Translation gives CASSSGGTEAFF. The entire variable domain, with the rest obtained from reference TRBV7-9 and TRBJ1-1, is as follows: DTGVSQNPRHKITKRGQNVTFRCDPISEHNRLYWYRQTLGQGPEFLTYFQNEAQLEKSRLLSDRFSAERPKGSFSTLEIQRTEQGDSAMYLCASSSGGTEAFFGQGTRLTVV.

This clone appeared a single time. One junction end disagrees with the germline gene, perhaps due to a read error. This rearrangement joins TRBV5-8 to TRBJ2-4, with a possible D match to TRBD2 (6 bases). This CDR3 contains 15 residues. The germline V gene encodes CDR1 SGHTS and CDR2 YDEGEE. CDR3 DNA: TGTGCCAGCCGCTTCTCGGGACTAGCCAAAAACATTCAGTACTTC. This gives the protein CASRFSGLAKNIQYF. Based on the CDR3 plus reference TRBV5-8 and TRBJ2-4, the full variable domain is EAGVTQSPTHLIKTRGQQATLRCSPISGHTSVYWYQQALGLGLQFLLWYDEGEERNRGNFPPRFSGRQFPNYSSELNVNALELEDSALYLCASRFSGLAKNIQYFGAGTRLSVL.

The chain is built from TRBV9 and TRBJ1-2, with 7 bases matching TRBD1. The V segment lost 3 bases and the J segment 10 bases; nucleotides outside the gene matches: 12. Germline V gene sequence: CDR1 SGDLS, CDR2 YYNGEE. The CDR3 extends over 14 amino acids. The CDR3 nucleotides are TGTGCCAGCAGCGAAGGGGGGACAGCGGACCTCTACACCTTC. Translation gives CASSEGGTADLYTF.

V usage is TRBV3-1 (or the pseudogene TRBV3-2) and J usage is TRBJ1-3; D remains ambiguous. CDR3 length equals 19 residues. Per the germline V gene, CDR1 is LGHDT and CDR2 is YNNKEL (reference sequence). V was clipped by 1 base and J by 1 base, with 20 bases between them. The DNA of the CDR3 is TGTGCCAGCAGCCAAGGTCAAGGCCGGACGGGGAAGTCTGGAAACACCATATATTTT. Its translation is CASSQGQGRTGKSGNTIYF.

This chain connects TRBV29-1 to TRBJ1-2; TRBD1 matches at 9 bases. Germline CDR1 and CDR2: SQVTM and ANQGSEA. J lost 8 bases, V lost 3 bases, and 4 bases had no gene match. The CDR3 extends over 12 amino acids. The CDR3 here is CSVDWGQGGYTF. DNA for the CDR3: TGCAGCGTTGACTGGGGACAGGGAGGCTACACCTTC.

The V and J genes are TRBV7-8 and TRBJ2-2, with 7 bases that match TRBD1. Germline CDR1 and CDR2: SGHVS and FQNEAQ. V lost 3 bases to trimming and J lost 6 bases; unmatched junction nucleotides: 7. The CDR3 is 15 amino acids. CDR3: CASSFDRVGPGELFF. For the CDR3, the DNA is TGTGCCAGCAGCTTCGACAGGGTGGGACCCGGGGAGCTGTTTTTT.

This rearrangement joins TRBV11-2 to TRBJ2-3, with 8 bases matching TRBD1. The trim removed 5 bases at V and 0 bases at J, leaving 4 bases unmatched. Germline CDR1 SGHAT, CDR2 FQNNGV. CDR3 length: 15 amino acids. The CDR3 region is CASSRGTGSTDTQYF. The CDR3 coding sequence is TGTGCCAGCAGCCGCGGGACAGGTAGCACAGATACGCAGTATTTT.

The chain uses TRBV19 and TRBJ2-3, with D possibly being TRBD2 (5 bases). Germline V lookup: CDR1 LNHDA, CDR2 SQIVND (reference sequence). Trimming shortened V by 6 bases and J by 4 bases, and 20 bases separated the two germline ends. This CDR3 comprises 16 residues. The CDR3 DNA is TGTGCCAGTAGCCCTAATAGCGCAACCCAGGCAGATACGCAGTATTTT. Amino acid sequence: CASSPNSATQADTQYF.

This chain joins TRBV19 and TRBJ1-5; 7 bases align to TRBD1. Germline V gene lookup returns CDR1 LNHDA and CDR2 SQIVND (reference sequence). This CDR3 contains 17 residues. Trimming removed 4 bases from V and 6 bases from J; junction bases left unmatched: 15. CDR3 amino acids: CASSKEDRPSLTQPQHF. The CDR3 region has the DNA TGTGCCAGTAGTAAAGAGGACAGGCCGAGCCTGACTCAGCCCCAGCATTTT.

This clone was detected once. V usage is TRBV4-1 and J usage is TRBJ2-1; 8 positions agree with TRBD1. Germline V gives CDR1 MGHRA, CDR2 YSYEKL. This CDR3 spans 14 amino acids. V was pared by 0 bases and J by 14 bases, with 9 bases of the junction left unmatched. CDR3 DNA: TGCGCCAGCAGCCAAGACCTTGACAGGGGCAAGAAGTTCTTC. This gives the protein CASSQDLDRGKKFF.

CDR3 sequence reads: CASSISGGDTQYF. CDR3 DNA: TGTGCCAGTAGTATATCTGGGGGGGATACGCAGTATTTT. V and J are TRBV19 and TRBJ2-3, with a possible D match to TRBD2 (6 bases). Germline values: CDR1 LNHDA, CDR2 SQIVND (reference sequence). The V end lost 2 bases, the J end lost 6 bases, and 9 bases lay between the germline ends. This CDR3 is 13 amino acids long.

V usage is TRBV19 and J usage is TRBJ2-1, with TRBD1 matching 8 bases. The CDR3 consists of 16 residues. Trimming took 7 bases from V and 7 from J; bases not matched to a gene: 15. Germline V gives CDR1 LNHDA, CDR2 SQIVND (reference sequence). The CDR3 sequence: CASTLSGGRVSNEQFF. CDR3 nucleotide sequence: TGTGCCAGTACCTTATCAGGGGGCAGGGTTTCAAATGAGCAGTTCTTC.

The chain combines TRBV6-5 with TRBJ1-1, with D possibly TRBD1 on 5 matching bases. The CDR3 has 14 residues. Deletions cut 7 bases from V and 0 bases from J, with 12 bases between. Looked up from germline, CDR1 is MNHEY and CDR2 is SVGAGI. CDR3 sequence: CASTTGGVNTEAFF. The DNA for the CDR3 is TGTGCCAGCACCACAGGAGGGGTGAACACTGAAGCTTTCTTT.

The chain employs TRBV7-6 and TRBJ2-7; D might be TRBD1 (6 bases). CDR1 is SGHVS and CDR2 is FNYEAQ in the germline V gene. The CDR3 spans 15 residues. V lost 3 bases to trimming and J lost 3 bases, with 15 bases between them. As DNA, the CDR3 is TGTGCCAGCAGCTTGGTATCCAGGGGCGACTACGAGCAGTACTTC. It is translated as CASSLVSRGDYEQYF.

The chain joins TRBV6-5 to TRBJ2-7; weak D call: TRBD2 (6 bases). Germline-derived CDR1 and CDR2 are MNHEY and SVGAGI. The CDR3 length is 13 residues. Deletions cut 5 bases from V and 6 bases from J, with 14 bases between. DNA for the CDR3: TGTGCCAGCAGTACGGACCGGGGGTCCGAGCAGTACTTC. It is translated as CASSTDRGSEQYF.

The chain links TRBV10-3 to TRBJ1-3; D uncertain. The CDR3 is 11 residues long. Germline lookup yields CDR1 ENHRY and CDR2 SYGVKD. Deletions cut 11 bases from V and 0 bases from J, with 5 bases between. The CDR3 region is CAASSGNTIYF. CDR3 coding DNA: TGTGCCGCCAGCTCTGGAAACACCATATATTTT.

The V gene is TRBV21-1, the J gene TRBJ2-2; the D call in the table, TRBD1, was not verified against the DNA. TRBV21-1 is an annotated pseudogene. The CDR3 covers 15 residues. This CDR3 is CASSKKGVRTGELFF. CDR3 in DNA: TGTGCCAGCAGCAAGAAAGGGGTCCGTACCGGGGAGCTGTTTTTT.

This clone was seen a few times. The J gene is TRBJ2-7, the V gene TRBV3-1 (or the pseudogene TRBV3-2); 12 positions match TRBD1. Trimming removed 3 bases from V and 7 bases from J; junction bases left unmatched: 7. This CDR3 region has 15 residues. Germline CDR1 LGHDT, CDR2 YNNKEL (reference sequence). The CDR3 is CASSHPGQGAWEQYF. The CDR3 nucleotides read TGTGCCAGCAGCCACCCGGGACAGGGGGCTTGGGAGCAGTACTTC.

The J gene is TRBJ2-5, the V gene TRBV2; TRBD1 matches 12 bases. V was clipped by 5 bases and J by 4 bases; unmatched bases: 5. Germline V gene sequence: CDR1 SNHLY, CDR2 FYNNEI. CDR3 size: 15 residues. CDR3: CASSSGTGGSETQYF. The CDR3 nucleotides read TGTGCCAGCAGTTCAGGGACAGGGGGCTCAGAGACCCAGTACTTC.

The DNA of the CDR3 is TGCGCCAGCAGCTTGGGGACAGGGGACGGAAACACCATATATTTT. Translating it yields CASSLGTGDGNTIYF. V usage is TRBV5-1 and J usage is TRBJ1-3; 9 nucleotides line up with TRBD1. From germline, CDR1 is SGHRS and CDR2 YFSETQ. Trimming took 0 bases from V and 4 from J; bases not matched to a gene: 2. The length of the CDR3 is 15 residues.

A few counts support this clone. The V and J genes are TRBV19 and TRBJ2-2; TRBD2 is a possible D gene (6 bases). The V end lost 6 bases, the J end lost 6 bases, and 20 bases lay between the germline ends. Per the germline V gene, CDR1 is LNHDA and CDR2 is SQIVND (reference sequence). The CDR3 spans 16 residues. CDR3 sequence (DNA): TGTGCCAGTAGCTTAAACCGGGACTTACGCTCCGGGGAGCTGTTTTTT. Protein sequence: CASSLNRDLRSGELFF.

CDR3 bases: TGTGCCAGCGTCTTAAGAGGGACAGATACGCAGTATTTT. The encoded protein is CASVLRGTDTQYF. The chain is built from TRBV7-2 and TRBJ2-3, with D possibly TRBD2 on 5 matching bases. The CDR3 length is 13 residues. Trimming removed 8 bases from V and 3 bases from J, with 12 bases in between. Germline V gives CDR1 SGHTA, CDR2 FQGNSA.

This chain joins TRBV15 and TRBJ1-2; maybe TRBD1 (6 bases). Trimming took off 0 bases at V and 8 bases at J, with 10 bases between the two ends. The CDR3 has 13 residues. Germline CDR1 and CDR2: LNHNV and YYDKDF (reference sequence). CDR3 region: CATSRDPRGGYTF. The CDR3 DNA follows: TGTGCCACCAGCAGAGATCCCAGGGGAGGCTACACCTTC.

This clone was found a few times. The gene calls are TRBV29-1 and TRBJ2-3, with D possibly matching TRBD1 (6 bases). This CDR3 comprises 11 residues. Germline assignment: CDR1 SQVTM and CDR2 ANQGSEA. Trimming cost V 5 bases and J 14 bases, with 17 bases left between them. CDR3 in amino acids: CSVRNRADPYF. The CDR3 DNA sequence: TGCAGCGTTCGGAACAGGGCTGATCCGTATTTT.

CDR3 nucleotide sequence: TGCGCCAGCAGCCCGACAGCCGGGTACTCCTACAATGAGCAGTTCTTC. This gives the protein CASSPTAGYSYNEQFF. This chain joins TRBV5-1 and TRBJ2-1; tentatively, D is TRBD1 (5 bases). The CDR3 is 16 amino acids. CDR1 and CDR2 from the germline V gene are SGHRS and YFSETQ. The ends were cut back, 4 bases at V and 0 bases at J, with 14 bases in the middle. Using reference TRBV5-1 and TRBJ2-1 for the parts outside the CDR3, the full variable domain is KAGVTQTPRYLIKTRGQQVTLSCSPISGHRSVSWYQQTPGQGLQFLFEYFSETQRNKGNFPGRFSGRQFSNSRSEMNVSTLELGDSALYLCASSPTAGYSYNEQFFGPGTRLTVL.